This T cell receptor (beta chain) appears in the sequencing data of a study of somatic mutations in cytotoxic T cells in rheumatoid arthritis. The overall study: Purity of nearly 100% was reached when some V beta antibody-stained T-cell populations were flow-sorted, including V beta1+ cells sequenced for TCRB. Study-wide findings and caveats: With some 62 patients examined, under 10 had a largest CD8+ clone exceeding 20% of CD8+ cells. The slight TRBV07 underrepresentation in rheumatoid arthritis patients was not adjusted for multiple comparisons.

The trim removed 5 bases at V and 8 bases at J, leaving 14 bases unmatched. The CDR3 covers 16 residues. Looked up from germline, CDR1 is SGHAT and CDR2 is FQNNGV. Authors' processing steps: Patient CD8+ clones larger than 1% rarely matched published virus-specific TCRB sequences. Sequenced by immunoSEQ multiplex PCR; TCRdb stores in-frame clones only, minus some. V and J calls and clone size come straight from that table; D and trimming were deduced from the DNA. The sample includes some 30,000 clones, 82% of them seen just once. To note about this clone: Its matching antigen is unknown.

The J gene is TRBJ1-1, the V gene TRBV11-2; TRBD1 agrees at 10 bases. The TCR sequence derives from an adult with rheumatoid arthritis. The sequenced sample consisted of CD8+ T cells sorted from blood. In DNA form, the CDR3 reads TGTGCCAGCAGCCAACCGGGACAGGGGTCACCCGGGGAAGCTTTCTTT. It specifies CASSQPGQGSPGEAFF.